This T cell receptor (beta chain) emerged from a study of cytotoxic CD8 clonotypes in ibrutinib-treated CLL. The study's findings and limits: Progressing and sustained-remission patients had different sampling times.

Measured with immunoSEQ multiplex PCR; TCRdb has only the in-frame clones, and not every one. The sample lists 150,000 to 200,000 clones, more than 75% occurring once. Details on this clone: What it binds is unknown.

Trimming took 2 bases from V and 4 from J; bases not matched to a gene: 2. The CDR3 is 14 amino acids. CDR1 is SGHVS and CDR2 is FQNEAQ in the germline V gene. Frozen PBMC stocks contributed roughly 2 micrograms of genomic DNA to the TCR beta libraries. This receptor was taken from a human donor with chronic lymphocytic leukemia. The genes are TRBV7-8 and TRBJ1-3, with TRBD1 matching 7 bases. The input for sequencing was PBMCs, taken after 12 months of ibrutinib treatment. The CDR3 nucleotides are TGTGCCAGCAGCTTACGGGACAGAGGAAACACCATATATTTT. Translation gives CASSLRDRGNTIYF.